This T cell receptor (beta chain) appears in the sequencing data of a study of monozygotic twins with inflammatory bowel disease. Turning to this clonotype: Its antigen is not identified.

From germline, CDR1 is SGHTA and CDR2 FQGNSA. The CDR3 is made up of 15 amino acids. Study results and caveats: It was in IBD patients that TCRbeta diversity (inverse Simpson) was lower than in healthy co-twins.

No T cells were sorted before total RNA was taken from whole blood. The input for each TCR library was 3500 ng of total RNA. Incorporation of UMIs carrying a 6-nucleotide sample barcode was performed by template switching. TCRdb re-called the 5' RACE reads and catalogs CDR3 proteins one per entry, DNA excluded. The repertoire shows some 150,000 distinct CDR3 sequences; the top ten hold 1% to 1.5%. Input material: blood. J is TRBJ2-7 and V is TRBV7-2. This sequence originates from a human donor with ulcerative colitis or Crohn's disease, or a healthy co-twin of an affected twin (not recorded which). CDR3: CASSPTGGASNEQYF.